The sequence of this T cell receptor beta chain was determined in a study of control samples from healthy donors and cancer patients. Germline CDR1 reads SGDLS; CDR2 reads YYNGEE. J lost 0 bases, V lost 0 bases, and 2 bases had no gene match. The CDR3 spans 16 residues. The table came from immunoSEQ multiplex PCR; TCRdb's copy has only in-frame clones and leaves some out. The data show 150,000 to 200,000 clones, around 88% seen once. The chain recombines TRBV9 with TRBJ2-3; the match to TRBD1 covers 9 bases. The TCR comes from a man younger than 35 in good health. Sequencing was carried out using blood. The CDR3 DNA reads as TGTGCCAGCAGCGTAGCTACAGGGGGCAGCACAGATACGCAGTATTTT. Amino acids: CASSVATGGSTDTQYF.